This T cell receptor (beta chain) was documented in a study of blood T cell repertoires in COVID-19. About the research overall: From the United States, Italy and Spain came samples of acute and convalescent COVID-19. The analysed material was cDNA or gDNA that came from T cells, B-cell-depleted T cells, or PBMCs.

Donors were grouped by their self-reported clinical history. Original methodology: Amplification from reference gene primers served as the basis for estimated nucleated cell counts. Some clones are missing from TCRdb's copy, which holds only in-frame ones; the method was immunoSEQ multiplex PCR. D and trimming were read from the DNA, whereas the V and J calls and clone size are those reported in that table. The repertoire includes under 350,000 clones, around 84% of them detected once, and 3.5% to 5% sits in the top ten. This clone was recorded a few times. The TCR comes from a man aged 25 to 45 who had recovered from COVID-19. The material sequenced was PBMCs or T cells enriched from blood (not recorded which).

CDR3: CASSLKWGETNTEAFF. The CDR3 coding sequence is TGTGCCAGCAGCCTGAAGTGGGGGGAGACGAACACTGAAGCTTTCTTT. The V gene is TRBV11-2, the J gene TRBJ1-1; perhaps TRBD1 as D (5 bases). The V gene's germline CDR1 is SGHAT and CDR2 FQNNGV. CDR3 size: 16 residues. Trimming took 5 bases from V and 1 from J, leaving 17 bases between them.